This note documents a single T cell receptor beta chain sequence. Its antigen is not identified. These data are taken from a study of cytomegalovirus exposure and HLA in healthy donors. Study observations and caveats: CMV antigen specificity of three CMV-associated chains was confirmed in vitro. The classifier, whose performance was assessed in both the original and validation cohorts, reportedly diagnosed cytomegalovirus status with high specificity and sensitivity. Cytomegalovirus association was listed for 164 TCR beta chains.

Profiled with immunoSEQ multiplex PCR; TCRdb holds only in-frame clones, not every one. The table has about 180,000 clones, more than 75% seen once. Trimming removed 4 bases from V and 1 base from J, with 10 bases in between. The germline V gene encodes CDR1 MNHEY and CDR2 SMNVEV (reference sequence). The CDR3 contains 14 residues. Sequenced sample: PBMCs. This TCR was sampled from a man aged 18 to 29 in good health and CMV-seropositive. The V gene is TRBV27, the J gene TRBJ1-1, with D possibly matching TRBD1 (5 bases). The CDR3: CASSWGLPNTEAFF. The CDR3 bases are TGTGCCAGCAGTTGGGGACTGCCGAACACTGAAGCTTTCTTT.